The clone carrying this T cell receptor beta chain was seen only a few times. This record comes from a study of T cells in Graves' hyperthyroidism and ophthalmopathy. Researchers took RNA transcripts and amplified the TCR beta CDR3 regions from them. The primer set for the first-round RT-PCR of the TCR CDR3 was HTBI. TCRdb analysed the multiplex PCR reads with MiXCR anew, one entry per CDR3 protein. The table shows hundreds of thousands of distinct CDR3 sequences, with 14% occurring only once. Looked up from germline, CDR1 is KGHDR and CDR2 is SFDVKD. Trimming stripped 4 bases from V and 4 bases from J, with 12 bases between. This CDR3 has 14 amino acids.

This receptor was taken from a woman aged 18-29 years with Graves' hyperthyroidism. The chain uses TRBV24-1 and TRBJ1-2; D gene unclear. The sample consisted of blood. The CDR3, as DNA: TGTGCCACCAGTGACTCGAGAACCGTCTATGGCTACACCTTC. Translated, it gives CATSDSRTVYGYTF.